A single sample is the source of the 17 T cell receptor beta chains below, sequenced in a study of blood T cell repertoires in COVID-19. TCRdb keeps only in-frame clones here, not all; method: immunoSEQ multiplex PCR. The data show about 42,000 clones, almost 90% seen once. Sequencing was carried out using peripheral blood. The source of these receptors is a man between 50 and 59 years old with active COVID-19.

This chain links TRBV19 with TRBJ2-3, with TRBD2 matching over 10 bases. Germline V lookup: CDR1 LNHDA, CDR2 SQIVND (reference sequence). This CDR3 has 19 amino acids. Losses at the gene ends were 2 bases for V and 0 bases for J; bases not matched to a gene: 11. The CDR3 nucleotides read TGTGCCAGTAGTATAAGGGGTCCAGCTAGCGGGGGAAGCACAGATACGCAGTATTTT. This sequence encodes CASSIRGPASGGSTDTQYF. The full variable domain, in which reference TRBV19 and TRBJ2-3 provide the parts outside the CDR3, is DGGITQSPKYLFRKEGQNVTLSCEQNLNHDAMYWYRQDPGQGLRLIYYSQIVNDFQKGDIAEGYSVSREKKESFPLTVTSAQKNPTAFYLCASSIRGPASGGSTDTQYFGPGTRLTVL.

The V call is TRBV6-6, the J call TRBJ1-4; 7 nucleotides align to TRBD1. This CDR3 has 15 amino acids. After removal of 2 bases from V and 8 bases from J, the junction contained 8 bases not matched to a gene. The germline V gene encodes CDR1 MNHNY and CDR2 SVGAGI (reference sequence). The CDR3 sequence is CASSYREGAREKLFF. The CDR3 nucleotides read TGTGCCAGCAGTTACCGGGAGGGGGCGCGGGAAAAACTGTTTTTT.

V usage is TRBV18 and J usage is TRBJ1-2; 12 positions agree with TRBD1. V lost 5 bases and J lost 13; bases outside the gene matches: 17. CDR1 and CDR2 (germline): KGHSH, LQKENI. The CDR3 sequence is 16 residues long. The CDR3: CASSSQSGTGGILGTF. The DNA for the CDR3 is TGTGCCAGCTCATCACAATCCGGGACAGGGGGCATTTTGGGCACCTTC.

Only a few counts were recorded for this clone. The chain uses TRBV2 and TRBJ2-5, with 16 positions matching TRBD2. The germline gives CDR1 SNHLY, CDR2 FYNNEI. With 3 bases clipped from V and 5 bases from J, the junction kept 18 bases outside the gene matches. This CDR3 contains 21 residues. The CDR3 coding sequence is TGTGCCAGCAGTGAGGGACTAGCGGGGGGGCCTTTCATGGTGGATTGGGAGACCCAGTACTTC. Translation: CASSEGLAGGPFMVDWETQYF.

This chain links TRBV3-1 (or the pseudogene TRBV3-2) with TRBJ2-5; 13 bases fit TRBD2. The CDR3 contains 16 residues. Per the germline V gene, CDR1 is LGHDT and CDR2 is YNNKEL (reference sequence). The V gene end was trimmed by 4 bases and the J gene end by 2 bases; junction bases not matched to a gene: 4. CDR3 DNA: TGTGCCAGCAGCCCGCAACTAGCGGGGGGGCAAGAGACCCAGTACTTC. Its translation is CASSPQLAGGQETQYF.

This chain links TRBV24-1 with TRBJ1-2; TRBD1 aligns across 9 bases. The V gene's germline CDR1 is KGHDR and CDR2 SFDVKD. V was clipped by 3 bases and J by 6 bases; unmatched bases: 4. This CDR3 spans 14 amino acids. DNA for the CDR3: TGTGCCACCAGTGATCCCGGGACAGGGAATGGCTACACCTTC. The encoded protein is CATSDPGTGNGYTF.

The rearrangement joins TRBV29-1 to TRBJ2-5; D perhaps matches TRBD1 (5 bases). The germline V and J ends were trimmed by 7 bases and 2 bases, with 11 bases remaining between them. The CDR3 spans 12 residues. Germline V gene sequence: CDR1 SQVTM, CDR2 ANQGSEA. As DNA, the CDR3 is TGCAGCGCCTCGACAGATCAAGAGACCCAGTACTTC. Its protein product is CSASTDQETQYF.

The chain couples TRBV6-2 or TRBV6-3 to TRBJ2-3, with 9 bases identical to TRBD2. The CDR3 runs 15 residues. Trimming took 4 bases from V and 5 from J; bases not matched to a gene: 7. CDR1 is MNHEY and CDR2 is SVGEGT in the germline V gene. Written as DNA, the CDR3 is TGTGCCAGCAGTTTAACTCGGACTAGCGAAGATACGCAGTATTTT. It is translated as CASSLTRTSEDTQYF.

V is TRBV29-1 and J is TRBJ1-2, with 8 bases lining up with TRBD1. This CDR3 is built from 12 residues. Germline lookup yields CDR1 SQVTM and CDR2 ANQGSEA. Trimming removed 4 bases from V and 8 bases from J; junction bases left unmatched: 6. The CDR3 nucleotides are TGCAGCGTTGTCCCTTGGACAGGGGGCTACACCTTC. This sequence encodes CSVVPWTGGYTF.

The CDR3 spells CASSYEASRSDTQYF. The CDR3, as DNA: TGTGCCAGCAGTTACGAGGCCAGCCGCTCAGATACGCAGTATTTT. The chain links TRBV6-5 to TRBJ2-3, with D uncertain. There are 15 residues in the CDR3. Germline V gene data show CDR1 as MNHEY and CDR2 as SVGAGI. The V and J ends lost 2 bases and 4 bases respectively, with 13 bases between them.

There are a few counts of this clone. The chain links TRBV4-1 to TRBJ1-6; 8 bases match TRBD1. CDR1 MGHRA and CDR2 YSYEKL come from the germline V gene. V shed 4 bases and J 5 bases; nucleotides not matched to a gene: 10. This CDR3 is built from 17 residues. This CDR3 is CASSPPRQGMNNSPLHF. In nucleotides, the CDR3 is TGCGCCAGCAGCCCCCCCCGACAGGGGATGAATAATTCACCCCTCCACTTT.

This clone was counted once. The V call is TRBV19, the J call TRBJ2-1; 10 bases fit TRBD2. This CDR3 region has 16 residues. Germline CDR1 LNHDA, CDR2 SQIVND (reference sequence). With 5 bases clipped from V and 4 bases from J, the junction kept 8 bases outside the gene matches. CDR3: CASSSPSGGAYNEQFF. The CDR3 nucleotides are TGTGCCAGTAGTTCCCCCAGCGGGGGGGCTTACAATGAGCAGTTCTTC.

This rearrangement joins TRBV4-2 to TRBJ2-2, with a possible D match to TRBD1 (6 bases). Germline V lookup: CDR1 LGHNA, CDR2 YNFKEQ. This CDR3 comprises 15 residues. The V end was cut by 3 bases, the J end by 6 bases, with 14 bases between. The CDR3 DNA sequence: TGTGCCAGCAGCCAGCACGAACAGGGACCCGGGGAGCTGTTTTTT. Encoded protein: CASSQHEQGPGELFF.

The genes are TRBV10-3 and TRBJ2-7; no reliable D call. This CDR3 comprises 15 residues. V lost 0 bases to trimming and J lost 6 bases, with 15 bases between them. CDR1 ENHRY and CDR2 SYGVKD come from the germline V gene. CDR3 protein: CAISESNSDAVEQYF. The CDR3 DNA reads as TGTGCCATCAGTGAGTCGAACTCCGATGCGGTCGAGCAGTACTTC.

V and J are TRBV6-2 or TRBV6-3 and TRBJ1-5; possibly TRBD1 for D (5 bases). CDR1 and CDR2 (germline): MNHEY, SVGEGT. V was shortened by 6 bases and J by 6 bases, with 15 bases between the two germline ends. This CDR3 has 14 amino acids. In DNA, the CDR3 is TGTGCCAGCAGCTGGGAGGGGATGAGTCAGCCCCAGCATTTT. This encodes CASSWEGMSQPQHF.

Here the CDR3 reads CASRRWGGEYEQYF. The DNA of the CDR3 is TGTGCCAGCAGGAGGTGGGGTGGGGAGTACGAGCAGTACTTC. V usage is TRBV13 and J usage is TRBJ2-7, with D possibly TRBD2 on 5 matching bases. Trimming removed 6 bases at V and 4 bases at J, with 16 bases between. CDR1 and CDR2 from the germline V gene are PRHDT and FYEKMQ (reference sequence). The CDR3 is made up of 14 amino acids.

This clone has just one count. The V call is TRBV28, the J call TRBJ1-5, with 9 bases that match TRBD1. This CDR3 has 14 residues. The trim removed 7 bases at V and 7 bases at J, leaving 8 bases unmatched. The V gene's germline CDR1 is MDHEN and CDR2 SYDVKM. The CDR3 protein is CASTLWDREQPQHF. As DNA, the CDR3 is TGTGCCAGCACCCTCTGGGACAGGGAACAGCCCCAGCATTTT.